One sample yielded the 14 T cell receptor beta chains listed below, sequenced in a study of T cells expressing NK-cell markers. TCRdb reprocessed the 5' RACE reads, with one entry per CDR3 protein and no DNA. This sample's table has about 390,000 distinct CDR3 sequences. Material for sequencing was blood T cells: a sorted CD56 or NKG2C T cell subset, CD4+ or CD8+ T cells, or bulk PBMC T cells (not recorded which). These TCRs come from a woman between 50 and 59 years old in good health.

V is TRBV14 and J is TRBJ2-1; TCRdb lists TRBD1, though no DNA is available to test this call. This CDR3 is 13 amino acids long. Germline CDR1 and CDR2: SGHDN and FVKESK. This CDR3 reads CASSQVLAGDTFF.

This chain links TRBV20-1 with TRBJ2-2; TCRdb gives TRBD1 as the D gene, but with no DNA this cannot be confirmed. This CDR3 spans 17 amino acids. In germline, CDR1 is DFQATT, CDR2 SNEGSKA (reference sequence). CDR3 sequence reads: CSARDTYGGTNTGELFF.

This chain connects TRBV2 to TRBJ1-1; the D call of TRBD1 rests on TCRdb alone, since no DNA is present to check it. Germline values: CDR1 SNHLY, CDR2 FYNNEI. This CDR3 region has 14 residues. The CDR3 here is CASSQGYVNTEAFF.

V usage is TRBV5-1 and J usage is TRBJ2-3; the TCRdb call, TRBD2, lacks DNA for checking. In germline, CDR1 is SGHRS, CDR2 YFSETQ. The CDR3 totals 20 residues. This CDR3 is CASSLEVRGLLAGDTDTQYF. The entire variable domain, with the rest obtained from reference TRBV5-1 and TRBJ2-3, is as follows: KAGVTQTPRYLIKTRGQQVTLSCSPISGHRSVSWYQQTPGQGLQFLFEYFSETQRNKGNFPGRFSGRQFSNSRSEMNVSTLELGDSALYLCASSLEVRGLLAGDTDTQYFGPGTRLTVL.

The chain links TRBV20-1 to TRBJ1-1. The CDR3 is 12 residues long. From germline, CDR1 is DFQATT and CDR2 SNEGSKA (reference sequence). The CDR3 reads CSARAVAAEAFF.

V is TRBV20-1 and J is TRBJ2-5. Germline CDR1 is DFQATT and CDR2 is SNEGSKA (reference sequence). The CDR3 runs to 16 residues. The CDR3 loop reads CSATEYVGNRQETQYF.

The chain has TRBV16 and TRBJ2-3. The CDR3 totals 14 residues. Looked up from germline, CDR1 is KGHSY and CDR2 is FQNENV. CDR3 residues: CASSQLESTDTQYF.

The chain has TRBV5-1 and TRBJ2-2; TCRdb's assignment of TRBD2 cannot be checked, as there is no DNA. This CDR3 is built from 17 residues. Germline lookup yields CDR1 SGHRS and CDR2 YFSETQ. This CDR3 is CASSLAGSGSIAGELFF.

This rearrangement joins TRBV12-3 or TRBV12-4 to TRBJ2-3; TCRdb returns TRBD1, unconfirmable since there is no DNA. This CDR3 is built from 14 residues. The CDR3: CASSLARGRDTQYF.

The chain is built from TRBV15 and TRBJ2-3; the D gene TCRdb calls, TRBD2, cannot be checked with no DNA. The CDR3 is 16 residues long. The germline gives CDR1 LNHNV, CDR2 YYDKDF (reference sequence). The CDR3 sequence is CATSRGSGKNTDTLYF.

The chain recombines TRBV11-2 with TRBJ2-1; TCRdb lists TRBD2, though no DNA is available to test this call. CDR1 and CDR2 (germline): SGHAT, FQNNGV. This CDR3 region has 15 residues. The CDR3 loop is CASSSLLAGVDEQFF.

The chain recombines TRBV11-2 with TRBJ2-1; TCRdb picks TRBD1, but there is no DNA to check that call. This CDR3 region has 14 residues. Per germline, CDR1 SGHAT and CDR2 FQNNGV. The CDR3: CASGHFRGDNEQFF.

The gene calls are TRBV6-6 and TRBJ2-2; TCRdb's D gene call, TRBD2, goes unchecked for lack of DNA. Germline V gene lookup returns CDR1 MNHNY and CDR2 SVGAGI (reference sequence). CDR3 size: 17 residues. The CDR3 sequence: CATSLPGTSGRTGELFF.

The chain employs TRBV12-3 or TRBV12-4 and TRBJ2-1; without DNA, the TCRdb call of TRBD2 cannot be checked. The CDR3 extends over 19 amino acids. This CDR3 is CASSSRLAGGPKKGNEQFF.